These 26 T cell receptor beta chains share one sample of origin, sequenced in a study of blood T cell repertoires in COVID-19. Profiling relied on immunoSEQ multiplex PCR, and the TCRdb table lists in-frame clones only, not all of them. The sample yields approximately 500,000 clones, about 89% seen once. Input material: peripheral blood. These TCRs come from a woman aged 45 to 65 with COVID-19, enrolled during active disease.

The chain uses TRBV6-5 and TRBJ1-1; D is possibly TRBD1 (5 bases). The germline gives CDR1 MNHEY, CDR2 SVGAGI. The V end lost 11 bases, the J end lost 5 bases, and 15 bases lay between the germline ends. The CDR3 extends over 12 amino acids. The CDR3 DNA sequence: TGTGCCGCCCGGGGGGTCGAGACTGAAGCTTTCTTT. This translates into CAARGVETEAFF.

V and J are TRBV30 and TRBJ1-4, with no clear D. Germline V CDR1 and CDR2: GTSNPN, SVGIG (reference sequence). V shed 0 bases and J shed 0 bases, with 8 bases lying between them. This CDR3 comprises 15 residues. CDR3 amino acids: CAWSVWRATNEKLFF. CDR3 nucleotide sequence: TGTGCCTGGAGTGTTTGGAGAGCAACTAATGAAAAACTGTTTTTT.

The chain is built from TRBV7-9 and TRBJ2-1, with D possibly being TRBD2 (5 bases). Germline V gives CDR1 SEHNR, CDR2 FQNEAQ (reference sequence). The CDR3 runs 16 residues. V lost 0 bases and J lost 15, with 24 bases in between. In DNA, the CDR3 is TGTGCCAGCAGCTTAGCAGAGGGCTCCAACCGCAGGTCCCTGTTCTTC. Translated, it gives CASSLAEGSNRRSLFF.

The chain combines TRBV23-1 with TRBJ1-1; possibly TRBD1 for D (5 bases). TRBV23-1 is an ORF, with its function uncertain. Trimming removed 6 bases at V and 2 bases at J, with 16 bases between. The CDR3 runs to 15 residues. CDR3 coding DNA: TGCGCCAGCAGCTTAACAGGATTACCTAACACTGAAGCTTTCTTT. Its translation is CASSLTGLPNTEAFF.

CDR3 nucleotide sequence: TGTGCCAGCGAGCTTATGGGGCGAGAGCAGTACTTC. Translation gives CASELMGREQYF. V usage is TRBV7-9 and J usage is TRBJ2-7; D might be TRBD1 (5 bases). Per the germline V gene, CDR1 is SEHNR and CDR2 is FQNEAQ (reference sequence). The length of the CDR3 is 12 residues. Trimming cost V 8 bases and J 7 bases, with 15 bases left between them.

The V gene is TRBV24-1, the J gene TRBJ2-2; D perhaps matches TRBD2 (6 bases). The germline V gene encodes CDR1 KGHDR and CDR2 SFDVKD. This CDR3 region has 16 residues. V lost 4 bases and J 1 base, leaving 12 bases between the germline ends. This CDR3 is CATSDWGVQNTGELFF. The DNA for the CDR3 is TGTGCCACCAGTGACTGGGGGGTACAGAACACCGGGGAGCTGTTTTTT.

This clone was detected once. V and J are TRBV6-5 and TRBJ1-2; TRBD1 is a possible D gene (6 bases). CDR1 MNHEY and CDR2 SVGAGI come from the germline V gene. This CDR3 comprises 14 residues. V lost 11 bases and J lost 3, with 19 bases in between. The CDR3 DNA reads as TGTGCCGGAAGCGTGTACAGGGAAGACTATGGCTACACCTTC. Translated, it gives CAGSVYREDYGYTF.

This chain uses TRBV3-1 (or the pseudogene TRBV3-2) with TRBJ2-2; unclear D gene. The germline V and J ends were trimmed by 1 base and 0 bases, with 9 bases remaining between them. This CDR3 is built from 16 residues. Germline CDR1 LGHDT, CDR2 YNNKEL (reference sequence). The CDR3, as DNA: TGTGCCAGCAGCCAAGTATACAGATCGAACACCGGGGAGCTGTTTTTT. Translated: CASSQVYRSNTGELFF.

The chain is built from TRBV2 and TRBJ1-5; D not resolved. V lost 7 bases, J lost 4 bases, and 11 bases lay in between. The CDR3 has 13 amino acids. Germline loops: CDR1 SNHLY, CDR2 FYNNEI. CDR3 protein: CASTRIRNQPQHF. In nucleotides, the CDR3 is TGTGCCAGCACTAGAATCCGGAATCAGCCCCAGCATTTT.

The chain carries TRBV5-4 and TRBJ2-3; tentatively, D is TRBD2 (5 bases). The V end was cut by 2 bases, the J end by 5 bases, with 21 bases between. There are 17 residues in the CDR3. Germline CDR1 SGHNT, CDR2 YYREEE (reference sequence). Here the CDR3 reads CASSFFGLEAGEDTQYF. The CDR3 DNA sequence: TGTGCCAGCAGCTTTTTCGGACTCGAAGCAGGCGAAGATACGCAGTATTTT. The whole variable domain, filled in from reference TRBV5-4 and TRBJ2-3, reads ETGVTQSPTHLIKTRGQQVTLRCSSQSGHNTVSWYQQALGQGPQFIFQYYREEENGRGNFPPRFSGLQFPNYSSELNVNALELDDSALYLCASSFFGLEAGEDTQYFGPGTRLTVL.

This clone was observed a handful of times. V usage is TRBV19 and J usage is TRBJ1-1, with D possibly being TRBD1 (5 bases). V lost 0 bases to trimming and J lost 1 base, with 9 bases between them. Germline V gives CDR1 LNHDA, CDR2 SQIVND (reference sequence). The CDR3 totals 15 residues. CDR3 in amino acids: CASSIDRVANTEAFF. CDR3 in DNA: TGTGCCAGTAGTATAGACAGGGTCGCGAACACTGAAGCTTTCTTT.

The gene calls are TRBV5-4 and TRBJ2-3; D gene uncertain. Germline V gene lookup returns CDR1 SGHNT and CDR2 YYREEE (reference sequence). Trimming took 0 bases from V and 2 from J, leaving 7 bases between them. The length of the CDR3 is 14 residues. This chain's CDR3 is CASSLDRPTDTQYF. The CDR3 nucleotides read TGTGCCAGCAGCTTGGACAGACCCACAGATACGCAGTATTTT.

The J gene is TRBJ1-4, the V gene TRBV5-5; no reliable D call. The CDR3 consists of 17 residues. Trimming left V 0 bases short and J 0 bases short, with 12 bases between. Germline CDR1 reads SGHKS; CDR2 reads YYEKEE (reference sequence). CDR3 region: CASSLDPLGATNEKLFF. CDR3 DNA: TGTGCCAGCAGCTTGGACCCTCTAGGAGCAACTAATGAAAAACTGTTTTTT. The entire variable domain, with the rest obtained from reference TRBV5-5 and TRBJ1-4, is as follows: DAGVTQSPTHLIKTRGQQVTLRCSPISGHKSVSWYQQVLGQGPQFIFQYYEKEERGRGNFPDRFSARQFPNYSSELNVNALLLGDSALYLCASSLDPLGATNEKLFFGSGTQLSVL.

The chain has TRBV30 and TRBJ1-2; 8 bases are a match to TRBD1. Germline V gene data show CDR1 as GTSNPN and CDR2 as SVGIG (reference sequence). V was pared by 1 base and J by 9 bases, with 10 bases of the junction left unmatched. The CDR3 is made up of 14 amino acids. The CDR3 region is CAWSADRVFNSYTF. For the CDR3, the DNA is TGTGCCTGGAGTGCGGACAGGGTTTTTAACAGCTACACCTTC. Complete variable domain (other parts from reference TRBV30 and TRBJ1-2): SQTIHQWPATLVQPVGSPLSLECTVEGTSNPNLYWYRQAAGRGLQLLFYSVGIGQISSEVPQNLSASRPQDRQFILSSKKLLLSDSGFYLCAWSADRVFNSYTFGSGTRLTVV.

This sequence joins TRBV29-1 and TRBJ2-7; D is unresolved. This CDR3 is built from 12 residues. Trimming took off 7 bases at V and 2 bases at J, with 12 bases between the two ends. Germline V gene data show CDR1 as SQVTM and CDR2 as ANQGSEA. The CDR3 DNA sequence: TGCAGCGCCCGCACACAGACCTACGAGCAGTACTTC. Protein sequence: CSARTQTYEQYF.

The chain has TRBV30 and TRBJ1-2, with TRBD1 as a possible D gene (5 bases). The CDR3 runs 15 residues. Per the germline V gene, CDR1 is GTSNPN and CDR2 is SVGIG (reference sequence). Trimming left V 2 bases short and J 3 bases short, with 16 bases between. The CDR3 loop reads CAWSLRDRGDYGYTF. CDR3 DNA: TGTGCCTGGAGTCTCCGGGACCGGGGGGACTATGGCTACACCTTC.

CDR3 nucleotides: TGTGCCAGCAGTGAAGAAAGTTCGGAGTTAGCTAACTATGGCTACACCTTC. Protein product: CASSEESSELANYGYTF. The chain carries TRBV2 and TRBJ1-2, with no clear D. Looked up from germline, CDR1 is SNHLY and CDR2 is FYNNEI. V was shortened by 1 base and J by 0 bases, with 15 bases between the two germline ends. The CDR3 is made up of 17 amino acids.

This sequence joins TRBV18 and TRBJ2-1; D perhaps matches TRBD1 (6 bases). Looked up from germline, CDR1 is KGHSH and CDR2 is LQKENI. The CDR3 runs to 14 residues. V lost 2 bases, J lost 7 bases, and 12 bases lay in between. CDR3 coding DNA: TGTGCCAGCTCACCAGAAGTACAGGGAAATGAGCAGTTCTTC. This gives the protein CASSPEVQGNEQFF.

CDR3 DNA: TGTGCCACCAGCGGGGCAGACTCCACCGAAGCTTTCTTT. Residues: CATSGADSTEAFF. J is TRBJ1-1 and V is TRBV15, with D possibly TRBD1 on 5 matching bases. CDR3 length: 13 amino acids. Germline CDR1 reads LNHNV; CDR2 reads YYDKDF (reference sequence). V was trimmed by 5 bases and J by 8 bases, leaving 15 bases between them.

The chain employs TRBV5-1 and TRBJ1-4; D remains unclear. Between the trimmed V and J ends, which lost 4 bases and 0 bases, there was a span of 13 bases. The CDR3 is 16 residues long. Per the germline V gene, CDR1 is SGHRS and CDR2 is YFSETQ. The CDR3 DNA sequence: TGCGCCAGCAGCCTTTCGGGATCCGCAACTAATGAAAAACTGTTTTTT. Translation: CASSLSGSATNEKLFF.

Remarks on this clone: Other DNA sequences in this specimen translate into the identical CDR3. The genes are TRBV2 and TRBJ1-4; TRBD1 aligns across 8 bases. Germline V gives CDR1 SNHLY, CDR2 FYNNEI. J was trimmed by 1 base and V by 6 bases; bases with no gene match: 4. The CDR3 is 15 amino acids. In DNA form, the CDR3 reads TGTGCCAGCAGGGAGACAGGGGTAACTAATGAAAAACTGTTTTTT. Residues: CASRETGVTNEKLFF.

The chain links TRBV28 to TRBJ1-2; D perhaps matches TRBD1 (6 bases). This CDR3 region has 15 residues. Germline CDR1 is MDHEN and CDR2 is SYDVKM. Trimming took 5 bases from V and 2 from J, leaving 15 bases between them. CDR3 sequence reads: CASSPPRGLNYGYTF. The CDR3 bases are TGTGCCAGCAGTCCACCCAGGGGCCTGAACTATGGCTACACCTTC.

The J gene is TRBJ2-3, the V gene TRBV3-1 (or the pseudogene TRBV3-2); TRBD1 is a possible D gene (5 bases). The ends were cut back, 0 bases at V and 8 bases at J, with 9 bases in the middle. The CDR3 spans 13 residues. In germline, CDR1 is LGHDT, CDR2 YNNKEL (reference sequence). The CDR3, as DNA: TGTGCCAGCAGCCAAGACCGACAGTTTACGCAGTATTTT. It translates to CASSQDRQFTQYF.

The chain uses TRBV19 and TRBJ1-2, with TRBD1 as a possible D gene (6 bases). This CDR3 comprises 12 residues. Trimming stripped 7 bases from V and 4 bases from J, with 10 bases between. Germline assignment: CDR1 LNHDA and CDR2 SQIVND (reference sequence). The CDR3 sequence is CASTAGVYGYTF. The DNA of the CDR3 is TGTGCCAGTACCGCAGGGGTCTATGGCTACACCTTC.

The V and J genes are TRBV9 and TRBJ2-5; 7 bases are shared with TRBD1. The junction had 10 bases not matched to a gene; V was cut back by 4 bases and J by 1 base. CDR1 is SGDLS and CDR2 is YYNGEE in the germline V gene. There are 16 residues in the CDR3. The CDR3 reads CASSSLWDSPQETQYF. For the CDR3, the DNA is TGTGCCAGCAGCTCACTATGGGACAGCCCCCAAGAGACCCAGTACTTC.

The V gene is TRBV28, the J gene TRBJ1-1, with a possible D match to TRBD1 (6 bases). The germline V gene encodes CDR1 MDHEN and CDR2 SYDVKM. The CDR3 sequence is 14 residues long. With 3 bases removed from V and 1 base from J, the gap between germline ends came to 9 bases. CDR3 nucleotide sequence: TGTGCCAGCAGTTTGCCAGGGGCGAACACTGAAGCTTTCTTT. Translation: CASSLPGANTEAFF.